What follows are 21 T cell receptor beta chains derived from one specimen sequenced in a study of shared T cell receptors in the human thymus. Sequencing used immunoSEQ multiplex PCR; TCRdb keeps in-frame clones, though not all of them. The sample consists of about 660,000 clones, around nine tenths of them appearing once. The sample also formed part of further work on human thymus T cells.

The sequenced sample was thymocytes. All receptors come from a boy in the first two years of life with a congenital heart defect.

The chain carries TRBV15 and TRBJ2-3; maybe TRBD2 (6 bases). The CDR3 length is 21 residues. Germline CDR1 reads LNHNV; CDR2 reads YYDKDF (reference sequence). Trimming stripped 1 base from V and 5 bases from J, with 31 bases between. CDR3 in amino acids: CATSRVYGRPADGSRGDTQYF. The CDR3, as DNA: TGTGCCACCAGCAGAGTTTACGGGAGACCAGCTGACGGGAGTAGGGGAGATACGCAGTATTTT.

The gene calls are TRBV6-6 and TRBJ2-7, with D possibly matching TRBD2 (5 bases). Germline CDR1 MNHNY, CDR2 SVGAGI (reference sequence). Trimming shortened V by 5 bases and J by 3 bases, and 14 bases separated the two germline ends. This CDR3 is built from 14 residues. This CDR3 reads CASSPLPTNYEQYF. CDR3 DNA: TGTGCCAGCAGTCCTCTCCCGACTAACTACGAGCAGTACTTC.

The gene calls are TRBV27 and TRBJ1-1, with no clear D. This CDR3 is 14 amino acids long. CDR1 and CDR2 (germline): MNHEY, SMNVEV (reference sequence). Trimming cost V 5 bases and J 1 base, with 11 bases left between them. CDR3 sequence: CASSPRFGNTEAFF. The DNA of the CDR3 is TGTGCCAGCAGTCCGAGATTCGGGAACACTGAAGCTTTCTTT.

The gene calls are TRBV7-2 and TRBJ2-1, with 11 bases aligning to TRBD2. CDR1 and CDR2 (germline): SGHTA, FQGNSA. The J segment lost 9 bases and the V segment lost 6 bases, leaving 13 bases of the junction unmatched. CDR3 length: 16 residues. CDR3 residues: CASRRIGGTSGFEQFF. The DNA for the CDR3 is TGTGCCAGCAGGCGTATAGGGGGGACTAGCGGTTTTGAGCAGTTCTTC.

This chain uses TRBV29-1 with TRBJ2-1; TRBD2 agrees at 10 bases. The CDR3 length is 16 residues. V shed 0 bases and J 8 bases; nucleotides not matched to a gene: 10. Germline V CDR1 and CDR2: SQVTM, ANQGSEA. CDR3 protein: CSVEDRLAGGMDEQFF. In DNA, the CDR3 is TGCAGCGTTGAAGATCGGTTAGCGGGAGGCATGGATGAGCAGTTCTTC.

This sequence joins TRBV5-5 and TRBJ2-7; D not certain. The CDR3 consists of 12 residues. The germline V gene has CDR1 SGHKS and CDR2 YYEKEE (reference sequence). Trimming removed 2 bases from V and 3 bases from J, with 6 bases in between. This chain's CDR3 is CASSFPDYEQYF. Written as DNA, the CDR3 is TGTGCCAGCAGCTTTCCAGACTACGAGCAGTACTTC.

In its sample, this clone was seen once. V gene TRBV28 combines with J gene TRBJ2-3, with D unclear. The CDR3 sequence is 13 residues long. CDR1 and CDR2 from the germline V gene are MDHEN and SYDVKM. The V end was cut by 2 bases, the J end by 4 bases, with 7 bases between. In nucleotides, the CDR3 is TGTGCCAGCAGTTTAGAGGCACCAGATACGCAGTATTTT. Its translation is CASSLEAPDTQYF.

V gene TRBV25-1 combines with J gene TRBJ2-3; 12 nucleotides align to TRBD1. With 2 bases clipped from V and 6 bases from J, the junction kept 9 bases outside the gene matches. Germline V gene lookup returns CDR1 MGHDK and CDR2 SYGVNS. The CDR3 runs to 17 residues. DNA of the CDR3: TGTGCCAGCAGTGAACGGGACAGGGGGCTCACAGGGGATACGCAGTATTTT. This codes for CASSERDRGLTGDTQYF.

This clone came up a few times. The CDR3 region is CSVWSFPEIDTEAFF. The DNA of the CDR3 is TGCAGCGTTTGGAGTTTCCCAGAGATTGACACTGAAGCTTTCTTT. This chain uses TRBV29-1 with TRBJ1-1, with D unresolved. Per germline, CDR1 SQVTM and CDR2 ANQGSEA. Trimming left V 5 bases short and J 3 bases short, with 19 bases between. The CDR3 contains 15 residues.

Points on this clone: One junction end does not reproduce the germline sequence, and a read error may be involved. V and J are TRBV7-7 and TRBJ1-5, with no clear D. The CDR3 has 16 amino acids. Germline-derived CDR1 and CDR2 are SSHAT and FNYEAQ (reference sequence). This CDR3 reads CASSLARGREYQPQHF. The CDR3 region has the DNA TGTGCTAGCAGCTTAGCCCGAGGCAGAGAATATCAGCCCCAGCATTTT. The whole variable domain, filled in from reference TRBV7-7 and TRBJ1-5, reads GAGVSQSPRYKVTKRGQDVTLRCDPISSHATLYWYQQALGQGPEFLTYFNYEAQPDKSGLPSDRFSAERPEGSISTLTIQRTEQRDSAMYRCASSLARGREYQPQHFGDGTRLSIL.

This chain links TRBV28 with TRBJ1-3; a weak D match, TRBD1 (5 bases). The CDR3 consists of 16 residues. V was clipped by 6 bases and J by 0 bases, with 15 bases between them. Germline V gene lookup returns CDR1 MDHEN and CDR2 SYDVKM. The CDR3 bases are TGTGCCAGCAGCCCCTCAGACAGTATCTCTGGAAACACCATATATTTT. Encoded protein: CASSPSDSISGNTIYF.

The genes are TRBV6-5 and TRBJ1-1, with D tentatively TRBD1 (6 bases). CDR1 MNHEY and CDR2 SVGAGI come from the germline V gene. V was clipped by 2 bases and J by 1 base, with 14 bases between them. The CDR3 extends over 16 amino acids. The CDR3 region is CASSYTTGFENTEAFF. In nucleotides, the CDR3 is TGTGCCAGCAGTTACACTACAGGGTTCGAGAACACTGAAGCTTTCTTT.

The chain recombines TRBV15 with TRBJ2-1, with TRBD2 matching over 7 bases. J gave up 3 bases and V 0 bases, and 5 bases lay outside the gene matches. The germline CDR1 and CDR2 sequences are LNHNV and YYDKDF (reference sequence). The CDR3 is 16 residues long. CDR3 amino acids: CATSREREINYNEQFF. CDR3 in DNA: TGTGCCACCAGCAGAGAGCGGGAGATAAACTACAATGAGCAGTTCTTC.

The chain combines TRBV28 with TRBJ2-1; 10 bases line up with TRBD2. Germline V lookup: CDR1 MDHEN, CDR2 SYDVKM. The CDR3 contains 15 residues. V was pared by 5 bases and J by 3 bases, with 4 bases of the junction left unmatched. CDR3 residues: CASSQRTSGYNEQFF. The CDR3 nucleotides are TGTGCCAGCAGTCAAAGGACTAGCGGCTACAATGAGCAGTTCTTC. Looking up the rest from reference TRBV28 and TRBJ2-1 gives the full variable domain: DVKVTQSSRYLVKRTGEKVFLECVQDMDHENMFWYRQDPGLGLRLIYFSYDVKMKEKGDIPEGYSVSREKKERFSLILESASTNQTSMYLCASSQRTSGYNEQFFGPGTRLTVL.

The chain combines TRBV29-1 with TRBJ1-3; 7 nucleotides line up with TRBD1. This CDR3 contains 16 residues. J lost 0 bases, V lost 1 base, and 6 bases had no gene match. Germline loops: CDR1 SQVTM, CDR2 ANQGSEA. This chain's CDR3 is CSVEVRQGASGNTIYF. DNA of the CDR3: TGCAGCGTTGAAGTTCGACAGGGTGCCTCTGGAAACACCATATATTTT.

This chain connects TRBV6-6 to TRBJ1-5, with TRBD1 as a possible D gene (6 bases). This CDR3 has 14 residues. Germline V gene lookup returns CDR1 MNHNY and CDR2 SVGAGI (reference sequence). The V end was cut by 6 bases, the J end by 6 bases, with 15 bases between. CDR3 sequence (DNA): TGTGCCAGCAGACTCGACAGGATGCCTCAGCCCCAGCATTTT. The encoded protein is CASRLDRMPQPQHF.

V and J are TRBV12-1 and TRBJ2-7; whether TRBD2, the table's D call, matches the DNA was not checked. TRBV12-1 is shown as a pseudogene. The CDR3 loop spans 15 amino acids. CDR3 region: CASSPQREGLYEQYF. In DNA form, the CDR3 reads TGTGCCAGCAGCCCCCAGCGGGAGGGCCTCTACGAGCAGTACTTC.

Regarding this clone: Compared with germline, one end of the junction differs, possibly owing to a read error. The chain employs TRBV7-6 and TRBJ1-4; maybe TRBD1 (5 bases). CDR3 length: 15 residues. The germline V gene encodes CDR1 SGHVS and CDR2 FNYEAQ. This CDR3 reads CASSDSGKANEKLFF. The CDR3 DNA follows: TGTGCCAGCAGCGATTCAGGGAAGGCTAACGAAAAACTGTTTTTT.

V gene TRBV2 combines with J gene TRBJ1-4, with D perhaps TRBD1 (6 bases). CDR1 is SNHLY and CDR2 is FYNNEI in the germline V gene. V shed 2 bases and J shed 4 bases, with 11 bases lying between them. The CDR3 is 15 amino acids. The CDR3 region is CASSETGLYNEKLFF. As DNA, the CDR3 is TGTGCCAGCAGTGAAACAGGGCTCTATAATGAAAAACTGTTTTTT.

This rearrangement joins TRBV7-9 to TRBJ2-2; 7 nucleotides line up with TRBD2. V shed 1 base and J 5 bases; nucleotides not matched to a gene: 7. The CDR3 length is 16 residues. Germline assignment: CDR1 SEHNR and CDR2 FQNEAQ (reference sequence). DNA for the CDR3: TGTGCCAGCAGCTTAGGGCTGGGACTACTTACCGGGGAGCTGTTTTTT. This gives the protein CASSLGLGLLTGELFF.

The rearrangement joins TRBV7-2 to TRBJ1-2; 7 bases fit TRBD1. J lost 2 bases, V lost 0 bases, and 6 bases had no gene match. The CDR3 extends over 16 amino acids. Germline CDR1 SGHTA, CDR2 FQGNSA. The CDR3 is CASSLATPGQNYGYTF. CDR3 coding DNA: TGTGCCAGCAGCTTAGCCACCCCGGGACAGAACTATGGCTACACCTTC.